This entry lists 11 T cell receptor beta chains sequenced from one sample in a study of cytomegalovirus exposure and HLA in healthy donors. The PCR employed 60 Vbeta primers together with 13 Jbeta primers. Using immunoSEQ multiplex PCR, the repertoire was profiled, and TCRdb retains in-frame clones only, with some absent. The table includes some 130,000 clones, 75% to 80% detected once. The material sequenced was PBMCs. These receptor sequences come from a woman aged 55 to 70 in good health and CMV-seronegative.

The chain recombines TRBV6-1 with TRBJ1-6; a weak D match, TRBD1 (6 bases). This CDR3 region has 17 residues. The germline CDR1 and CDR2 sequences are MNHNS and SASEGT. Trimming cost V 0 bases and J 4 bases, with 13 bases left between them. CDR3 bases: TGTGCCAGCAGTGAAGCGCGCGGGGGCGTATATAATTCACCCCTCCACTTT. Its protein product is CASSEARGGVYNSPLHF.

In DNA, the CDR3 is TGTGCGTCCGGGACTACCAACACCGGGGAGCTGTTTTTT. Encoded protein: CASGTTNTGELFF. The gene calls are TRBV30 and TRBJ2-2; TRBD2 matches at 7 bases. Germline-derived CDR1 and CDR2 are GTSNPN and SVGIG (reference sequence). The CDR3 loop spans 13 amino acids.

V usage is TRBV7-9 and J usage is TRBJ1-4; perhaps TRBD1 as D (6 bases). In germline, CDR1 is SEHNR, CDR2 FQNEAQ (reference sequence). V lost 5 bases to trimming and J lost 8 bases, with 15 bases between them. CDR3 size: 14 residues. CDR3 protein: CASSQQGFGEKLFF. The CDR3 region has the DNA TGTGCCAGCAGCCAACAGGGATTTGGGGAAAAACTGTTTTTT.

V is TRBV7-9 and J is TRBJ1-5; tentatively, D is TRBD1 (6 bases). This CDR3 has 15 amino acids. From germline, CDR1 is SEHNR and CDR2 FQNEAQ (reference sequence). V was cut by 5 bases and J by 3 bases, with 14 bases left in between. The CDR3 sequence is CASSPPGAPNQPQHF. The CDR3 nucleotides are TGTGCCAGCAGCCCACCAGGGGCTCCCAATCAGCCCCAGCATTTT.

The chain carries TRBV6-1 and TRBJ1-2; 9 nucleotides align to TRBD1. V shed 3 bases and J 3 bases; nucleotides not matched to a gene: 2. Per germline, CDR1 MNHNS and CDR2 SASEGT. The CDR3 runs to 14 residues. The CDR3 DNA reads TGTGCCAGCAGTGAGGACAGGGGTGACTATGGCTACACCTTC. Protein: CASSEDRGDYGYTF.

This clone was seen more than once but under ten times. The chain carries TRBV5-1 and TRBJ1-4, with D hard to call. V was shortened by 4 bases and J by 3 bases, with 10 bases between the two germline ends. Germline V gene sequence: CDR1 SGHRS, CDR2 YFSETQ. The CDR3 extends over 14 amino acids. The CDR3 nucleotides are TGCGCCAGCAGCCCGGGCGGGGCTAATGAAAAACTGTTTTTT. It is translated as CASSPGGANEKLFF. Filled out from reference TRBV5-1 and TRBJ1-4, the complete variable domain reads KAGVTQTPRYLIKTRGQQVTLSCSPISGHRSVSWYQQTPGQGLQFLFEYFSETQRNKGNFPGRFSGRQFSNSRSEMNVSTLELGDSALYLCASSPGGANEKLFFGSGTQLSVL.

The V and J genes are TRBV4-1 and TRBJ2-1, with D maybe TRBD2 (6 bases). CDR1 and CDR2 from the germline V gene are MGHRA and YSYEKL. V dropped 1 base and J dropped 10 bases, with 20 bases sitting between them. This CDR3 region has 16 residues. CDR3 DNA: TGCGCCAGCAGCCAAGGCAGTAGCGGCACAAGGGAAGAGCAGTTCTTC. It encodes CASSQGSSGTREEQFF.

The rearrangement uses TRBV7-9 and TRBJ2-1; D ambiguous. Deletions cut 5 bases from V and 3 bases from J, with 11 bases between. Germline V gene data show CDR1 as SEHNR and CDR2 as FQNEAQ (reference sequence). The CDR3 consists of 14 residues. For the CDR3, the DNA is TGTGCCAGCAGCCAACTCAGGTTCTACAATGAGCAGTTCTTC. It codes for CASSQLRFYNEQFF.

CDR3 region: CASSKLAVEEETQYF. CDR3 coding DNA: TGTGCCAGCAGCAAACTAGCGGTGGAGGAAGAGACCCAGTACTTC. The gene calls are TRBV7-2 and TRBJ2-5, with 8 bases identical to TRBD2. CDR1 and CDR2 from the germline V gene are SGHTA and FQGNSA. The CDR3 loop spans 15 amino acids. V shed 5 bases and J 3 bases; nucleotides not matched to a gene: 8. Drawing the rest from reference TRBV7-2 and TRBJ2-5, the complete variable domain is GAGVSQSPSNKVTEKGKDVELRCDPISGHTALYWYRQSLGQGLEFLIYFQGNSAPDKSGLPSDRFSAERTGGSVSTLTIQRTQQEDSAVYLCASSKLAVEEETQYFGPGTRLLVL.

As DNA, the CDR3 is TGTGCCAGCTCACCACCGGGCAGGGGTCGTGGCAATGAGCAGTTCTTC. Translated, it gives CASSPPGRGRGNEQFF. This chain connects TRBV18 to TRBJ2-1; a possible D gene is TRBD1 (6 bases). The germline V gene has CDR1 KGHSH and CDR2 LQKENI. V was cut by 0 bases and J by 6 bases, with 15 bases left in between. This CDR3 has 16 residues.

This sequence joins TRBV5-1 and TRBJ2-1; TRBD2 matches at 12 bases. The V gene end was trimmed by 2 bases and the J gene end by 5 bases; junction bases not matched to a gene: 11. The V gene's germline CDR1 is SGHRS and CDR2 YFSETQ. This CDR3 comprises 18 residues. CDR3 in amino acids: CASSFASGGAAVDNEQFF. The CDR3, as DNA: TGCGCCAGCAGCTTCGCTAGCGGGGGGGCCGCAGTGGACAATGAGCAGTTCTTC. Together with reference TRBV5-1 and TRBJ2-1, the CDR3 gives the full variable domain: KAGVTQTPRYLIKTRGQQVTLSCSPISGHRSVSWYQQTPGQGLQFLFEYFSETQRNKGNFPGRFSGRQFSNSRSEMNVSTLELGDSALYLCASSFASGGAAVDNEQFFGPGTRLTVL.